This T cell receptor (beta chain) was recorded in a study of T cells in Graves' hyperthyroidism and ophthalmopathy. For the study at large: Peripheral blood was collected at initial diagnosis, before any treatment.

This clonotype has a count of ten or more. A roughly 9.3 ml volume of fresh peripheral blood provided the PBMCs. RNA transcripts provided the source from which TCR beta CDR3 regions were amplified. The study used the HTBI primer set for a first-round RT-PCR of the TCR CDR3. TCRdb re-analysed the multiplex PCR reads in MiXCR, keeping a single row per CDR3 protein. Among 400,000 to 600,000 distinct CDR3 sequences listed, less than 25% were seen once. The CDR3 has 14 amino acids. The ends lost 4 bases at V and 7 bases at J; junction bases unmatched: 4. The V gene's germline CDR1 is MGHDK and CDR2 SYGVNS. The sequencing sample was made of blood. The origin of this receptor is a man aged 18-30 years with Graves' hyperthyroidism. This chain links TRBV25-1 with TRBJ1-5; 10 positions agree with TRBD1. CDR3 in amino acids: CASSATGGEQPQHF. The CDR3 bases are TGTGCCAGCAGTGCGACAGGGGGCGAGCAGCCCCAGCATTTT.